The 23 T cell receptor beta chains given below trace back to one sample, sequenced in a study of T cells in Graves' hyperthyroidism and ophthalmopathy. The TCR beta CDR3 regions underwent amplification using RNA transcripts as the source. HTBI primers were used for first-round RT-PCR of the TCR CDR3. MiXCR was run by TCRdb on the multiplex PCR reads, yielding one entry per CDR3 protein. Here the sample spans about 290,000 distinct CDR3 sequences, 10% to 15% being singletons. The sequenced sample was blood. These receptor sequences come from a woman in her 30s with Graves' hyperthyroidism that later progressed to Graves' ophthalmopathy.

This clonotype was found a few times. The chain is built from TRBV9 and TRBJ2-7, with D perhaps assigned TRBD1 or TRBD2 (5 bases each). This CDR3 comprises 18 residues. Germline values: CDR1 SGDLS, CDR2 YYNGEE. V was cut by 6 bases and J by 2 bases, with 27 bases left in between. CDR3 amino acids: CASTTRRGYIRGPYEQYF. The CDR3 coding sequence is TGTGCCAGCACCACTAGGCGCGGGTATATTCGGGGACCCTACGAGCAGTACTTC.

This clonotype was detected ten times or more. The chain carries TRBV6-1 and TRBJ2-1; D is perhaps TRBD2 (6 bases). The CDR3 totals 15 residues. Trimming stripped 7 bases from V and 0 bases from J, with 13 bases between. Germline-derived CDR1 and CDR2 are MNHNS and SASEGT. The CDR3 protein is CASIPGAGSYNEQFF. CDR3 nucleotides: TGTGCCAGCATCCCGGGAGCAGGCTCCTACAATGAGCAGTTCTTC.

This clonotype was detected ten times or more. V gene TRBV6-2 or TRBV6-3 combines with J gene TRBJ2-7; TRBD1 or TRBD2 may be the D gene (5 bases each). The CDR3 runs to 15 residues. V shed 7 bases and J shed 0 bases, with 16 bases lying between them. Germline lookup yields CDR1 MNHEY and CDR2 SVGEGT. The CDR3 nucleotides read TGTGCCAGCACCGACCCGGGGCTACACTCCTACGAGCAGTACTTC. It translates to CASTDPGLHSYEQYF.

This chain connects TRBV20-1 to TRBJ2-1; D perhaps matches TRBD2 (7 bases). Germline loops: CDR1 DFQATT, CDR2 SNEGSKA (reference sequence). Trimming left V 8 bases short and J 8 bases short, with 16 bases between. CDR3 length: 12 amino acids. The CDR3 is CSTTGRVDEQFF. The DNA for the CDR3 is TGCAGTACCACAGGGAGGGTGGATGAGCAGTTCTTC.

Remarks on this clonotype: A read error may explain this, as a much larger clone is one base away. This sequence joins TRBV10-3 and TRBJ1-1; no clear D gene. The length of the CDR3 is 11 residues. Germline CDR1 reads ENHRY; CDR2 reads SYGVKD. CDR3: CVIITETEAFF. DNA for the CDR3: TGTGTCATCATTACAGAAACTGAAGCTTTCTTT.

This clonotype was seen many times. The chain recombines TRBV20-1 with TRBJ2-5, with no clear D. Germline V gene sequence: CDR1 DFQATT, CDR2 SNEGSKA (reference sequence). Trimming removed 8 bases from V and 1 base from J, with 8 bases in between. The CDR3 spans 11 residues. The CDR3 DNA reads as TGCAGTTCTCTACTCCAAGAGACCCAGTACTTC. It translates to CSSLLQETQYF.

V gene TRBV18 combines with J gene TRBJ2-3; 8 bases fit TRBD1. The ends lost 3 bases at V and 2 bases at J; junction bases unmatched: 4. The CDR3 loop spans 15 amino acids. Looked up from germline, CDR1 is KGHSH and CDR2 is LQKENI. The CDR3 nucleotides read TGTGCCAGCTCACCGGCAGGGGGCATCACAGATACGCAGTATTTT. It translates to CASSPAGGITDTQYF.

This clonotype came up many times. This CDR3 reads CASSLAGIYNEQFF. The CDR3 nucleotides are TGTGCCAGCAGCTTAGCGGGTATCTACAATGAGCAGTTCTTC. The chain is built from TRBV7-3 and TRBJ2-1; tentative D call: TRBD2 (5 bases). The CDR3 has 14 residues. Trimming pared 2 bases from V and 3 bases from J, leaving 8 bases between. CDR1 and CDR2 from the germline V gene are SGHTA and FQGTGA.

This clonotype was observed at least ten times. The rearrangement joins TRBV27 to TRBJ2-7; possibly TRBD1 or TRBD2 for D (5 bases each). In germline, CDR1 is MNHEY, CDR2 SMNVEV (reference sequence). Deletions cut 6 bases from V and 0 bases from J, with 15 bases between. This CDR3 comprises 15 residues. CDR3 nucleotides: TGTGCCAGCAGATCCGGGGCAGCAAGCTCCTACGAGCAGTACTTC. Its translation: CASRSGAASSYEQYF.

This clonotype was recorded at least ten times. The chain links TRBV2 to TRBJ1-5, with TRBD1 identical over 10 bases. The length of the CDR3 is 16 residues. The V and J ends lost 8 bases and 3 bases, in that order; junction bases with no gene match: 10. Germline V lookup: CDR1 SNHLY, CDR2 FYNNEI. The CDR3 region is CASGGTGAYDNQPQHF. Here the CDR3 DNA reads TGTGCCAGCGGGGGGACAGGGGCGTATGACAATCAGCCCCAGCATTTT.

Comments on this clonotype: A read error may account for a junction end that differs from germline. In DNA, the CDR3 is TGCGCCAGCAGCTCGGTTGCAGGTGGGGAATCACCCCTCTACTTT. Encoded protein: CASSSVAGGESPLYF. This chain connects TRBV5-1 to TRBJ1-6; unclear D gene. CDR3 length: 15 residues. Germline lookup yields CDR1 SGHRS and CDR2 YFSETQ.

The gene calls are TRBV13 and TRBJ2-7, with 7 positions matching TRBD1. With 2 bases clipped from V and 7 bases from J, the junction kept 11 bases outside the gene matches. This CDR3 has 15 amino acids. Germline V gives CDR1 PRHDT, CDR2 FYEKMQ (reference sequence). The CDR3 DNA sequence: TGTGCCAGCAGCTTATACAACAGGGGAGTCGGGGAGCAGTACTTC. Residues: CASSLYNRGVGEQYF.

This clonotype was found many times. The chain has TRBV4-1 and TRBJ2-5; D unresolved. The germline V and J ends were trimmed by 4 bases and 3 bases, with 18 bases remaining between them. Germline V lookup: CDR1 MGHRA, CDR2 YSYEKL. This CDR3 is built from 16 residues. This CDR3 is CASSPSEGVRKETQYF. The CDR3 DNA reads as TGCGCCAGCAGCCCTTCTGAAGGCGTCAGGAAAGAGACCCAGTACTTC.

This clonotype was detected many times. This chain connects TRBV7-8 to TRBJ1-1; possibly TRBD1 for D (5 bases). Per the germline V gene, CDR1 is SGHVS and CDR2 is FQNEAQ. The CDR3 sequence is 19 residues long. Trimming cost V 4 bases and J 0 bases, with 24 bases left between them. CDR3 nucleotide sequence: TGTGCCAGCAGCTCGCGACGAGGGAGGGGAATTCGGATGAACACTGAAGCTTTCTTT. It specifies CASSSRRGRGIRMNTEAFF.

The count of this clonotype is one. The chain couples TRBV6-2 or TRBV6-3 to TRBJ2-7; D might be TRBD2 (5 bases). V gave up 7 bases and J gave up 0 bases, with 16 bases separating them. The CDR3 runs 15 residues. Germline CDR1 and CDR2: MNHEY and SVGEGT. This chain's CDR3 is CASKVGGQSSYEQYF. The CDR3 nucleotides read TGTGCCAGCAAGGTGGGCGGGCAGAGCTCCTACGAGCAGTACTTC.

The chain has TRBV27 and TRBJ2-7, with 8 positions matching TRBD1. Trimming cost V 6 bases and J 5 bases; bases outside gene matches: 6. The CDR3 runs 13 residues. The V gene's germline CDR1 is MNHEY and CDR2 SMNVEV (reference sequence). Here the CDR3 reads CASRRQGKDEQYF. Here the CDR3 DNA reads TGTGCCAGCAGGCGACAGGGGAAGGACGAGCAGTACTTC.

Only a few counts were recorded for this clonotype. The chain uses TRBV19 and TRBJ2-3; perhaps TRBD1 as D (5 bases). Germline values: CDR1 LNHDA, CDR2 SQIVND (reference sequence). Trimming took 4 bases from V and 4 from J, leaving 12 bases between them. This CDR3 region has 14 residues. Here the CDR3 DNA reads TGTGCCAGTAGTAATCGCAGGGTTTCAGATACGCAGTATTTT. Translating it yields CASSNRRVSDTQYF.

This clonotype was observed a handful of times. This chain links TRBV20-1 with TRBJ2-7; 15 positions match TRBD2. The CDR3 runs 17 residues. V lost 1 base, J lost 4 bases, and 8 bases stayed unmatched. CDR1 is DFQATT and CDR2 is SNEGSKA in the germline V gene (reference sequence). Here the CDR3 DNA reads TGCAGTGCTAGAGGGGGGGGGACTAGCGGGAGGTTGTACGAGCAGTACTTC. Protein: CSARGGGTSGRLYEQYF.

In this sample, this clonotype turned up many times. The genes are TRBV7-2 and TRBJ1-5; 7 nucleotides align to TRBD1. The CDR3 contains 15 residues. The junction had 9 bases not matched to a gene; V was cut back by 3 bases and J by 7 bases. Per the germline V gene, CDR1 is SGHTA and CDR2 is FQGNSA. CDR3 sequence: CASSFYEGAEQPQHF. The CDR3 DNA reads TGTGCCAGCAGCTTTTATGAGGGGGCTGAGCAGCCCCAGCATTTT.

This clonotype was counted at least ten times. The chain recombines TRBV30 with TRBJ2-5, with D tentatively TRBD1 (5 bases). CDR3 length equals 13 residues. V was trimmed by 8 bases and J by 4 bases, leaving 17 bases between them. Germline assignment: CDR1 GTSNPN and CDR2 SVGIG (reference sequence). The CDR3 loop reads CARSRGQGETQYF. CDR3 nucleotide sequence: TGTGCCAGGTCCCGAGGACAAGGAGAGACCCAGTACTTC.

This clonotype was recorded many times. CDR3 bases: TGTGCCAGCAGCCGGATTAGCGAGCAGTACTTC. This codes for CASSRISEQYF. The chain recombines TRBV11-2 with TRBJ2-7; D unresolved. Trimming left V 5 bases short and J 6 bases short, with 8 bases between. CDR1 and CDR2 from the germline V gene are SGHAT and FQNNGV. The CDR3 spans 11 residues.

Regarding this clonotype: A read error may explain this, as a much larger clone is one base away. The CDR3 is CASSTDRGAGNSPLHF. The CDR3 DNA follows: TGCGCCAGCAGCACGGACAGGGGCGCGGGGAATTCACCCCTCCACTTT. This sequence joins TRBV4-3 and TRBJ1-6; the match to TRBD1 covers 9 bases. CDR3 length: 16 residues. Trimming cost V 5 bases and J 7 bases; bases outside gene matches: 9. Per germline, CDR1 LGHNA and CDR2 YSLEER.

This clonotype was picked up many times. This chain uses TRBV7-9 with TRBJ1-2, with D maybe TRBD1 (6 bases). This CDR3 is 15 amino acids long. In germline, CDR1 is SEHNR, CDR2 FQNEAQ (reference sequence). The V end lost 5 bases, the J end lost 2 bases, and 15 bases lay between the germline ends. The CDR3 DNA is TGTGCCAGCAGCGGCCCCCGGGGGCCCAACTATGGCTACACCTTC. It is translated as CASSGPRGPNYGYTF.